The sequence of this T cell receptor (beta chain) was determined in a study of cytomegalovirus exposure and HLA in healthy donors. Study conclusions and caveats: A missense variant in DCLRE1C was later tied to TCR beta V- and J-gene trimming. Most TCR beta V segments were productive about 87% or about 30% of the time in an earlier analysis. Diagnosis of cytomegalovirus status made by the classifier reportedly showed high specificity and sensitivity.

The PCR was carried out with 60 Vbeta primers and 13 Jbeta primers. Profiled with immunoSEQ multiplex PCR; TCRdb holds only in-frame clones, not every one. The data show 200,000 to 250,000 clones, 76% seen once. Healthy donors of bone marrow made up the group. Germline lookup yields CDR1 SNHLY and CDR2 FYNNEI. The V end was cut by 0 bases, the J end by 8 bases, with 10 bases between. The CDR3 length is 13 residues. A remark on this clone: Its antigen is currently unknown.

The TCR sequence derives from a man between 18 and 35 years old in good health and CMV-seronegative. Input material: PBMCs. The chain joins TRBV2 to TRBJ1-1; tentatively, D is TRBD1 (5 bases). The CDR3 reads CASSEAVGGEAFF. The CDR3 bases are TGTGCCAGCAGTGAAGCCGTCGGGGGAGAAGCTTTCTTT.